This T cell receptor beta chain was identified during a study of blood T cell repertoires in COVID-19. Study information: Nucleic acid was either cDNA or gDNA, and it came from T cells, B-cell-depleted T cells, or PBMCs.

Only in-frame clones appear in the TCRdb table, and some are missing; sequencing was by immunoSEQ multiplex PCR. The table records about 480,000 clones, around nine tenths of them present only once. The germline CDR1 and CDR2 sequences are SGHRS and YFSETQ. Trimming shortened V by 0 bases and J by 0 bases, and 7 bases separated the two germline ends. The CDR3 runs to 14 residues. This clone was detected only once. This clonotype was obtained from a woman between 45 and 60 years old with COVID-19, enrolled during active disease. The chain couples TRBV5-1 to TRBJ2-7; D call uncertain. Input material: peripheral blood. CDR3: CASSLGRGSYEQYF. The CDR3 DNA reads as TGCGCCAGCAGCTTGGGCCGCGGCTCCTACGAGCAGTACTTC.